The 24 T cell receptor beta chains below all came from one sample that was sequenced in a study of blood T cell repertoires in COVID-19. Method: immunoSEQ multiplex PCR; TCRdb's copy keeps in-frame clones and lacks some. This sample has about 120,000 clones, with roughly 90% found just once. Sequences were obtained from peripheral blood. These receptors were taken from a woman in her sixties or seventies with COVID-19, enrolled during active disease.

The CDR3 loop reads CASSIAPGQPNQPQHF. The CDR3, as DNA: TGTGCCAGCAGCATCGCTCCGGGACAGCCCAATCAGCCCCAGCATTTT. V and J are TRBV5-4 and TRBJ1-5; TRBD1 matches 7 bases. Trimming removed 4 bases from V and 3 bases from J; junction bases left unmatched: 10. CDR1 and CDR2 from the germline V gene are SGHNT and YYREEE (reference sequence). There are 16 residues in the CDR3.

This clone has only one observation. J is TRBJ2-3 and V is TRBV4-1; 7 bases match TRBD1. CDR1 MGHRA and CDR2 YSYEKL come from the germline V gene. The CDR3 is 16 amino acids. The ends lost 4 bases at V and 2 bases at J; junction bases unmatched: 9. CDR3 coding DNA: TGCGCCAGCAGCCCACAGGGGAGAGTGGACACAGATACGCAGTATTTT. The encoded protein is CASSPQGRVDTDTQYF.

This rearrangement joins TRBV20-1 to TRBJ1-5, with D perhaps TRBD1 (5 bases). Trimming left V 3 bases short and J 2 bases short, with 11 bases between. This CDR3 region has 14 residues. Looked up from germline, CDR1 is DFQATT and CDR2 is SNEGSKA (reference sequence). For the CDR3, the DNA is TGCAGTGCTAGTCGGGGGACTGGCAATCAGCCCCAGCATTTT. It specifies CSASRGTGNQPQHF.

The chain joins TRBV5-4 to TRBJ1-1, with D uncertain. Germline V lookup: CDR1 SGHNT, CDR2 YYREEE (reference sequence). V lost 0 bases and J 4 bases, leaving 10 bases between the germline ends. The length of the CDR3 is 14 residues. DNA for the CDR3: TGTGCCAGCAGCTTGGGGTCAGCGGGCACTGAAGCTTTCTTT. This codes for CASSLGSAGTEAFF.

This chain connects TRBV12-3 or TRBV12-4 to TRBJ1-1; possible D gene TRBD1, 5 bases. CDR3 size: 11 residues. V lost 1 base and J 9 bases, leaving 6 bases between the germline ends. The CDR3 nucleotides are TGTGCCAGCAGTTTAGGACAGAAAGCTTTCTTT. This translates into CASSLGQKAFF.

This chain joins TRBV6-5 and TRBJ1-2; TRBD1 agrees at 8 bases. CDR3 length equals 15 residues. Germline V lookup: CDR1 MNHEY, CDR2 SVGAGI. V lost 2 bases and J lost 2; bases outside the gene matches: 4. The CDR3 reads CASSYADRANYGYTF. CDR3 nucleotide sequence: TGTGCCAGCAGTTACGCGGACAGGGCGAACTATGGCTACACCTTC.

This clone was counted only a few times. The CDR3 here is CASSTGHSSGNTIYF. In nucleotides, the CDR3 is TGTGCCAGCAGCACGGGACATAGCTCTGGAAACACCATATATTTT. The chain combines TRBV5-6 with TRBJ1-3; a possible D gene is TRBD1 (6 bases). The CDR3 has 15 amino acids. Per the germline V gene, CDR1 is SGHDT and CDR2 is YYEEEE. The germline V and J ends were trimmed by 4 bases and 0 bases, with 11 bases remaining between them.

The CDR3 protein is CASSPRGTNEKLFF. CDR3 nucleotide sequence: TGTGCCAGCAGCCCCCGGGGGACTAATGAAAAACTGTTTTTT. This chain connects TRBV5-4 to TRBJ1-4; D may be TRBD1 (5 bases). V lost 4 bases and J 2 bases, leaving 9 bases between the germline ends. The CDR3 runs 14 residues. The germline gives CDR1 SGHNT, CDR2 YYREEE (reference sequence).

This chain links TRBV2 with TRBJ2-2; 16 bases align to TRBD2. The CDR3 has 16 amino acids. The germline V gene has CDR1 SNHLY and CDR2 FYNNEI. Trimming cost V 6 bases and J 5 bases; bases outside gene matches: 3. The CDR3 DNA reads TGTGCCAGCAGAAAGGGACTAGCGGGAGGGACCGGGGAGCTGTTTTTT. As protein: CASRKGLAGGTGELFF.

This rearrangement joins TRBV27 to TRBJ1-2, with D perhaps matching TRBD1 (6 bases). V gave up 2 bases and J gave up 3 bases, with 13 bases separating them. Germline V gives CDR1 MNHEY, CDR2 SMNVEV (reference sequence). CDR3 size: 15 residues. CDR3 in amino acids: CASSLAIRGDYGYTF. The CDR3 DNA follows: TGTGCCAGCAGTTTAGCGATCAGGGGTGACTATGGCTACACCTTC.

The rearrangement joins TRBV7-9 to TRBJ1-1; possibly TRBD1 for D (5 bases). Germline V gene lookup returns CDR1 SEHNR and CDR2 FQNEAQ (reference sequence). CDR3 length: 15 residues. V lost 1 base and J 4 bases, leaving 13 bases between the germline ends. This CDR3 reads CASSLVLGGSTEAFF. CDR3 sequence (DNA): TGTGCCAGCAGCTTAGTGCTCGGGGGGAGCACTGAAGCTTTCTTT.

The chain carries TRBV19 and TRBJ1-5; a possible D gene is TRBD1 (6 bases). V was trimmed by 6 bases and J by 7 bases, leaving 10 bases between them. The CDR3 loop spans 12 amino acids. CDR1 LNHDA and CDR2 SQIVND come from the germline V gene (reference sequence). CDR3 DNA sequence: TGTGCCAGTAGGAGGACAGACCAGCCCCAGCATTTT. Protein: CASRRTDQPQHF. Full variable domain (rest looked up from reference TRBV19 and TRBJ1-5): DGGITQSPKYLFRKEGQNVTLSCEQNLNHDAMYWYRQDPGQGLRLIYYSQIVNDFQKGDIAEGYSVSREKKESFPLTVTSAQKNPTAFYLCASRRTDQPQHFGDGTRLSIL.

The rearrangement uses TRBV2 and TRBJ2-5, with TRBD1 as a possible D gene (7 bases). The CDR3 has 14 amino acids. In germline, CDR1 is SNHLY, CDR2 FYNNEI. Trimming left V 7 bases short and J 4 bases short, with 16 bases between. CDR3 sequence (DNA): TGTGCCAGCAACAGGGGAGGTTTAGGAGAGACCCAGTACTTC. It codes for CASNRGGLGETQYF. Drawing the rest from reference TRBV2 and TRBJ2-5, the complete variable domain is EPEVTQTPSHQVTQMGQEVILRCVPISNHLYFYWYRQILGQKVEFLVSFYNNEISEKSEIFDDQFSVERPDGSNFTLKIRSTKLEDSAMYFCASNRGGLGETQYFGPGTRLLVL.

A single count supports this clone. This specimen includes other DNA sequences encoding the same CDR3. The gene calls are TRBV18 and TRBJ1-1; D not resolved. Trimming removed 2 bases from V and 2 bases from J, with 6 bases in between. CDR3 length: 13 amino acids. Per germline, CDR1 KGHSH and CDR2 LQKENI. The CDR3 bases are TGTGCCAGCTCACCAGAGGGCAACACTGAAGCTTTCTTT. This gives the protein CASSPEGNTEAFF.

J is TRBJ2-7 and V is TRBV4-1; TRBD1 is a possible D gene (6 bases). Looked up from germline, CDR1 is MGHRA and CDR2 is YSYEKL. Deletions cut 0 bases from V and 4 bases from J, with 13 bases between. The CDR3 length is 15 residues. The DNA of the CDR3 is TGCGCCAGCAGCCAAGAGGACAGAGACGATTACGAGCAGTACTTC. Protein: CASSQEDRDDYEQYF.

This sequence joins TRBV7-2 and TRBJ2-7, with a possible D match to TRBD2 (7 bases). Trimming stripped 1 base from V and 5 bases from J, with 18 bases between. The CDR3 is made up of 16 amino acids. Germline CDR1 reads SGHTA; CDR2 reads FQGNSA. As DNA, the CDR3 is TGTGCCAGCAGCTTAGGAGGGGGGGCCCTTCCCCACGAGCAGTACTTC. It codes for CASSLGGGALPHEQYF.

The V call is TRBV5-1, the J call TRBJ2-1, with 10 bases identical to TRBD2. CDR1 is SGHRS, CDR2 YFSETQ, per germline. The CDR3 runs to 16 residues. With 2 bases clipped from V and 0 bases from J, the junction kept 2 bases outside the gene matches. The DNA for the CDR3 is TGCGCCAGCAGCTTTAGCGGGGGGAGCTCCTACAATGAGCAGTTCTTC. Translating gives CASSFSGGSSYNEQFF.

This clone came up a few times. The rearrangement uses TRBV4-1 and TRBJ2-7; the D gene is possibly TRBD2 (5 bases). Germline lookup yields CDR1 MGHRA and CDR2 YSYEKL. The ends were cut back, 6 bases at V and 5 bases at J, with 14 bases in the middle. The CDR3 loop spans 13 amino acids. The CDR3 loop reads CASSERVLDEQYF. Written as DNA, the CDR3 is TGCGCCAGCAGTGAGAGGGTCCTGGACGAGCAGTACTTC.

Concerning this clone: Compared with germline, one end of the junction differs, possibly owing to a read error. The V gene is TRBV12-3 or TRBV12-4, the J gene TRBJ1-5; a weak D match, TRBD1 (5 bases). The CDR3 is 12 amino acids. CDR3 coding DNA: TGTGCCAGCAGACGGGGAGGGGCCATAGAGGCGTTT. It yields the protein CASRRGGAIEAF.

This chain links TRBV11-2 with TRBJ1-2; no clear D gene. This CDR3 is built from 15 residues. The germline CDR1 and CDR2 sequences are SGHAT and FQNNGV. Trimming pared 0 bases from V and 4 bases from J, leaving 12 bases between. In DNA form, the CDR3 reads TGTGCCAGCAGCTTAGATCCGCCAATGAGCTATGGCTACACCTTC. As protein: CASSLDPPMSYGYTF.

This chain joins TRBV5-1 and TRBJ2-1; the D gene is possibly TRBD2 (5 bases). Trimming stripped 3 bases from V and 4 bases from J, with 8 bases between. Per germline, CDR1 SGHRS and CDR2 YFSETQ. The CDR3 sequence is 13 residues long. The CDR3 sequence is CASSWETYNEQFF. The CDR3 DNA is TGCGCCAGCAGCTGGGAGACATACAATGAGCAGTTCTTC.

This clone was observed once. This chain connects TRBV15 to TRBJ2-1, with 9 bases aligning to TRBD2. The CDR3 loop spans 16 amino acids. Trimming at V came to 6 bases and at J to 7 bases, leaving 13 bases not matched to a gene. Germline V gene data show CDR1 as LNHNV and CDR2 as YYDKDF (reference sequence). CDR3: CATRGALGLAPNEQFF. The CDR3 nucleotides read TGTGCCACCAGGGGAGCCCTCGGACTAGCGCCAAATGAGCAGTTCTTC.

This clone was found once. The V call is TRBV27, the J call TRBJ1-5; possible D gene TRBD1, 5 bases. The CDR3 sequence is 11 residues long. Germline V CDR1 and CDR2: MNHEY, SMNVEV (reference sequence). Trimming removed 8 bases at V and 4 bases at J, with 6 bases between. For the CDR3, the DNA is TGTGCCAGCGGGGGGAATCAGCCCCAGCATTTT. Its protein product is CASGGNQPQHF.

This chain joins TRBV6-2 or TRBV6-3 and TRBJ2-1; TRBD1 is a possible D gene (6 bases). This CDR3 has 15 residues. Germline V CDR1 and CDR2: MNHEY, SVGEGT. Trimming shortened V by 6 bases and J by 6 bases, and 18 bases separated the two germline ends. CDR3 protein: CASSPNRVGGNEQFF. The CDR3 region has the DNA TGTGCCAGCAGCCCGAACAGGGTAGGGGGCAATGAGCAGTTCTTC.